This entry concerns a single T cell receptor (beta chain). Its antigen is not identified. This entry is derived from a study of post-analysis software for immune sequencing data. Study-level points and caveats: Comparison with controls showed significantly lower normalized Chao1 diversity in multiple sclerosis patients. About 5 TRBV segments were more frequent in patients than controls; TRBV5-6, TRBV5-1 and TRBV20-1 belonged to this group.

The CDR3 is 15 amino acids. V was pared by 5 bases and J by 5 bases, with 7 bases of the junction left unmatched. Prepared libraries of TCR beta cDNA carried unique molecular identifiers. TCRdb itself ran the PCR reads through MiXCR, one entry per CDR3 protein. In the table there are about 620,000 distinct CDR3 sequences, 44% of which are singletons. The sequenced material came from blood. The chain is built from TRBV12-3 or TRBV12-4 and TRBJ2-2; 8 bases map to TRBD2. The sequence was collected from a girl aged 5-17 years with multiple sclerosis. CDR3 DNA: TGTGCCAGCAGTCGGGGGGGACGCGGGACCGGGGAGCTGTTTTTT. Encoded protein: CASSRGGRGTGELFF.